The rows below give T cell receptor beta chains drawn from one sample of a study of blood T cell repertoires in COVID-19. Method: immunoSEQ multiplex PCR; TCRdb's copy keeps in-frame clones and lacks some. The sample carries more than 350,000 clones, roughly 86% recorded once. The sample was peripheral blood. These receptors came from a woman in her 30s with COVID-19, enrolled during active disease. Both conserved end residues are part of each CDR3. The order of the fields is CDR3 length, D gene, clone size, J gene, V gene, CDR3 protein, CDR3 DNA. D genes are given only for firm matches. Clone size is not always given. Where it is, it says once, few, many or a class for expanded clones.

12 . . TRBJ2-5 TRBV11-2 CASSLDRETQYF TGTGCCAGCAGCCTAGATAGAGAAACCCAGTACTTC
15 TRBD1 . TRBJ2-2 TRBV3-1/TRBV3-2 CASTPQGGNTGELFF TGTGCCAGCACTCCACAGGGGGGGAACACCGGGGAGCTGTTTTTT
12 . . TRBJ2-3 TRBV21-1 CASPRGGDTQYF TGTGCCAGCCCGCGGGGGGGAGATACGCAGTATTTT
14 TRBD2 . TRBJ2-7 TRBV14 CASSHRGRANEQYF TGTGCCAGCAGCCATCGCGGGAGGGCCAACGAGCAGTACTTC
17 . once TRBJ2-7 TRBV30 CAWTTRLPGRVGTEQYF TGTGCCTGGACAACCCGCCTCCCCGGCAGGGTCGGCACCGAGCAGTACTTC
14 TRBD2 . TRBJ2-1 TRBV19 CASSVPGLGGEQFF TGTGCCAGTAGTGTTCCGGGACTAGGCGGTGAGCAGTTCTTC
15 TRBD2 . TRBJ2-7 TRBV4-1 CASSHLSSGRNEQYF TGCGCCAGCAGCCACCTCTCTAGCGGGAGAAACGAGCAGTACTTC
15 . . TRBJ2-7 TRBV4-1 CASSQDDSGAYEQYF TGCGCCAGCAGCCAAGATGACAGTGGCGCCTACGAGCAGTACTTC
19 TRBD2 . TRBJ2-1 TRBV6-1 CASSEGPSSAGVPYNEQFF TGTGCCAGCAGTGAGGGACCGTCTTCAGCGGGAGTCCCCTACAATGAGCAGTTCTTC
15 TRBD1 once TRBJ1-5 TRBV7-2 CASSLGDRAHQPQHF TGTGCCAGCAGCTTAGGAGACAGGGCCCATCAGCCCCAGCATTTT
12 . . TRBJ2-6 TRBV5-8 CASVSGANVLTF TGTGCCTCGGTCTCTGGGGCCAACGTCCTGACTTTC
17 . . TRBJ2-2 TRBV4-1 CASSHVPTNGGTGELFF TGCGCCAGCAGCCACGTCCCCACCAACGGGGGCACCGGGGAGCTGTTTTTT
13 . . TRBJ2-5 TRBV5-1 CASSTAGTETQYF TGCGCCAGCAGCACCGCGGGGACAGAGACCCAGTACTTC
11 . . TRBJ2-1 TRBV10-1 CASSTANEQFF TGCGCCAGCAGTACTGCTAATGAGCAGTTCTTC
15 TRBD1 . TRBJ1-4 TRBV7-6 CASSIGQATNEKLFF TGTGCCAGCAGCATAGGACAGGCAACTAATGAAAAACTGTTTTTT
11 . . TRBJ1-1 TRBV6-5 CATRGAAEAFF TGTGCCACCCGGGGGGCAGCTGAAGCTTTCTTT
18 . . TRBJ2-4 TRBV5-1 CASSLGPDTILAKNIQYF TGCGCCAGCAGCTTGGGACCGGACACGATCCTAGCCAAAAACATTCAGTACTTC
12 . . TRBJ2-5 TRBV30 CAWSVIRETQYF TGTGCCTGGAGTGTGATCCGGGAGACCCAGTACTTC
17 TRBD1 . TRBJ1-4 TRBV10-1 CASTRDRGGKLNEKLFF TGCGCCAGCACCCGGGACAGGGGGGGGAAACTTAATGAAAAACTGTTTTTT
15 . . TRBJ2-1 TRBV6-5 CASSRHDYSYNEQFF TGTGCCAGCAGCCGACATGACTACTCCTACAATGAGCAGTTCTTC
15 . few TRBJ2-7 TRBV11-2 CASSFSEGAYDEQYF TGTGCCAGCAGCTTTTCGGAGGGCGCCTATGACGAGCAGTACTTC
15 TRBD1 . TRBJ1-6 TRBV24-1 CATGDRGPPNSPLHF TGTGCCACCGGAGATAGGGGGCCTCCTAATTCACCCCTCCACTTT
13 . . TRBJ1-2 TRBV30 CAWSVLLGLGYTF TGTGCCTGGAGTGTACTCTTGGGGCTGGGCTACACCTTC
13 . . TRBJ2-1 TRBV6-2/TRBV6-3 CASSYALLSEQFF TGTGCCAGCAGTTATGCGCTTCTGAGTGAGCAGTTCTTC
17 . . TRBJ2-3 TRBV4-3 CASSQDGLAKQKDTQYF TGCGCCAGCAGCCAAGATGGGCTAGCCAAGCAAAAGGATACGCAGTATTTT
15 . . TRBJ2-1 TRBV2 CASSLSSSSYNEQFF TGTGCCAGCAGCCTTAGCAGCAGCTCCTACAATGAGCAGTTCTTC
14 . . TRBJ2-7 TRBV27 CASSLSGRAYEQYF TGTGCCAGCAGTTTAAGTGGCAGGGCCTACGAGCAGTACTTC
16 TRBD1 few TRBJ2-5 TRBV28 CASSLKTGGFQETQYF TGTGCCAGCAGTTTGAAGACAGGGGGCTTCCAAGAGACCCAGTACTTC
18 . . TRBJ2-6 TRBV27 CASSYTGTESSGANVLTF TGTGCCAGCAGTTACACCGGGACTGAGAGCTCTGGGGCCAACGTCCTGACTTTC
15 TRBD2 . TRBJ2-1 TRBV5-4 CASSSMTSGIGEQFF TGTGCCAGCAGCTCAATGACTAGCGGGATCGGTGAGCAGTTCTTC
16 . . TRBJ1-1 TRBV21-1 CASRRRTGRVNTEAFF TGTGCCAGCCGGCGAAGGACAGGGAGGGTTAATACTGAAGCTTTCTTT
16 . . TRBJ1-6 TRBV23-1 CASSQSWGGGNSPLHF TGCGCCAGCAGTCAATCCTGGGGAGGGGGGAATTCACCCCTCCACTTT
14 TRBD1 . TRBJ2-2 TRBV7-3 CASSSTGLTGELFF TGTGCCAGCAGTTCGACAGGGTTAACCGGGGAGCTGTTTTTT
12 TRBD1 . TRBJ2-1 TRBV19 CASSMGQTEQFF TGTGCCAGTAGTATGGGACAGACCGAGCAGTTCTTC
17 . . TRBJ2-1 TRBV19 CASSPGLTRGSYNEQFF TGTGCCAGTAGCCCGGGTCTAACGCGGGGTTCCTACAATGAGCAGTTCTTC
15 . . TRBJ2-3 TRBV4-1 CASSQLARGTDTQYF TGCGCCAGCAGCCAACTAGCGAGGGGCACAGATACGCAGTATTTT
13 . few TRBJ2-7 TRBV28 CASSQTQTYEQYF TGTGCCAGCAGTCAAACACAGACCTACGAGCAGTACTTC
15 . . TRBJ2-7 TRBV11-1 CASSLGEGGTYEQYF TGTGCCAGCAGCTTAGGGGAGGGGGGAACCTACGAGCAGTACTTC
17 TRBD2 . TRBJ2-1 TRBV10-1 CASSSGLAGARYNEQFF TGCGCCAGCAGCAGCGGACTAGCGGGAGCCCGTTACAATGAGCAGTTCTTC
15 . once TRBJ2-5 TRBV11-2 CASSLGTDLQETQYF TGTGCCAGCAGCTTAGGGACAGACCTCCAAGAGACCCAGTACTTC
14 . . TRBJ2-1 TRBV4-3 CASSQGQRAFKQFF TGCGCCAGCAGCCAAGGTCAGCGGGCCTTCAAGCAGTTCTTC
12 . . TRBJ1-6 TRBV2 CATQREDSPLHF TGTGCCACCCAACGGGAAGACTCACCCCTCCACTTT